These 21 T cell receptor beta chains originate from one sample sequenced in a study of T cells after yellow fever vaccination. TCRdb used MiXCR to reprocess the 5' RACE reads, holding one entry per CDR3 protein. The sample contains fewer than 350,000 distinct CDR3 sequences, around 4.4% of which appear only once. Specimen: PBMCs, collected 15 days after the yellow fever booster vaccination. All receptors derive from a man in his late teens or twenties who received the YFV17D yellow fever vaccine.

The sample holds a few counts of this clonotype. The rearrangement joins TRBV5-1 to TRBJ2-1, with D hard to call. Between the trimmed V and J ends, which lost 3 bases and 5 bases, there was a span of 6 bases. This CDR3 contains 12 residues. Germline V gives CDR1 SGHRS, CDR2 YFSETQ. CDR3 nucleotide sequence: TGCGCCAGCAGCTATACCAACAATGAGCAGTTCTTC. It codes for CASSYTNNEQFF.

The CDR3 nucleotides read TGTGCCAGCAGCTTTTCGCAGGGCAATCAGCCCCAGCATTTT. Translation: CASSFSQGNQPQHF. V and J are TRBV7-9 and TRBJ1-5; no reliable D call. Germline lookup yields CDR1 SEHNR and CDR2 FQNEAQ (reference sequence). The CDR3 is 14 residues long. Trimming took 3 bases from V and 2 from J, leaving 8 bases between them.

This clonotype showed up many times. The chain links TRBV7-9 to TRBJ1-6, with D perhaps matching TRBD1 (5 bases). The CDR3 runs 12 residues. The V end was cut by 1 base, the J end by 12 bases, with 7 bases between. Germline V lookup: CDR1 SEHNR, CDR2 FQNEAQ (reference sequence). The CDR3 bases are TGTGCCAGCAGCTTAGAAGACAGACCCCTCCACTTT. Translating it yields CASSLEDRPLHF.

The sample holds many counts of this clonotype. This CDR3 is CASSKRAGADYNEQFF. The CDR3 DNA follows: TGTGCCAGTAGTAAGAGGGCCGGAGCGGACTACAATGAGCAGTTCTTC. The rearrangement links TRBV19 to TRBJ2-1, with D tentatively TRBD2 (5 bases). Germline loops: CDR1 LNHDA, CDR2 SQIVND (reference sequence). V was trimmed by 4 bases and J by 3 bases, leaving 16 bases between them. The CDR3 contains 16 residues.

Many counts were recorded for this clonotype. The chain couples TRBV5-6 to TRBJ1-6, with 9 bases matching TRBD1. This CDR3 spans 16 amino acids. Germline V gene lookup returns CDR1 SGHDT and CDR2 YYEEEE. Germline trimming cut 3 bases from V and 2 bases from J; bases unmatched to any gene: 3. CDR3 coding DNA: TGTGCCAGCAGCTGGACAGGGGAGACCTATAATTCACCCCTCCACTTT. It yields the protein CASSWTGETYNSPLHF.

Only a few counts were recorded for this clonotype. CDR3 nucleotides: TGTGCCAGCAGTCCTTTCCTTACAGGGGCTAACTATGGCTACACCTTC. Translated, it gives CASSPFLTGANYGYTF. This chain uses TRBV25-1 with TRBJ1-2, with 7 bases lining up with TRBD1. The germline gives CDR1 MGHDK, CDR2 SYGVNS. V lost 5 bases to trimming and J lost 0 bases; unmatched junction nucleotides: 9. This CDR3 region has 16 residues.

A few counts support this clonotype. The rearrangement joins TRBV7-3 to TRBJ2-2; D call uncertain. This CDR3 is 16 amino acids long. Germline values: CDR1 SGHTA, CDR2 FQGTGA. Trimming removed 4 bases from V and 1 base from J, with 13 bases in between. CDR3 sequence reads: CASSSPDGLNTGELFF. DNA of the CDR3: TGTGCCAGCAGCTCGCCAGATGGCTTGAACACCGGGGAGCTGTTTTTT.

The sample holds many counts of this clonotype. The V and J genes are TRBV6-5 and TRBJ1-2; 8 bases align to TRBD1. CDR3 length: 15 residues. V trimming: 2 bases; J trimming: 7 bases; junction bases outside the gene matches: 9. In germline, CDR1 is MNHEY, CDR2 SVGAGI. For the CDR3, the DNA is TGTGCCAGCAGTTACCCCCTGGCAGGGGGCCGTGGCTACACCTTC. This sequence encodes CASSYPLAGGRGYTF.

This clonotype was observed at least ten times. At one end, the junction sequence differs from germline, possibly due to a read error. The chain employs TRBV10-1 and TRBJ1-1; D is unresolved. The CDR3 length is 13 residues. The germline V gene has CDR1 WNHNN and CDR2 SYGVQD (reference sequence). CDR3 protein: CASSGQVNAEAFF. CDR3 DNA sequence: TGCGCCAGCAGTGGACAAGTGAACGCTGAAGCTTTCTTT.

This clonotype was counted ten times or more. The CDR3 nucleotides are TGTGCCAGCAGCTCGATTTCCGGGACCTCCTACGAGCAGTACTTC. It yields the protein CASSSISGTSYEQYF. The rearrangement uses TRBV11-2 and TRBJ2-7; the D gene could be TRBD1 or TRBD2 (5 bases each). The V gene's germline CDR1 is SGHAT and CDR2 FQNNGV. V lost 4 bases and J lost 0, with 13 bases in between. The CDR3 extends over 15 amino acids.

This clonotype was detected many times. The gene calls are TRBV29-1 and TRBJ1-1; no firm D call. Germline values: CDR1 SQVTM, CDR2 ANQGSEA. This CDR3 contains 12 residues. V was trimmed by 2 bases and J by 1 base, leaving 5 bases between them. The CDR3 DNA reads TGCAGCGTTGAACATGGGAACACTGAAGCTTTCTTT. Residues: CSVEHGNTEAFF. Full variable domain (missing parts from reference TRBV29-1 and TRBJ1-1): SAVISQKPSRDICQRGTSLTIQCQVDSQVTMMFWYRQQPGQSLTLIATANQGSEATYESGFVIDKFPISRPNLTFSTLTVSNMSPEDSSIYLCSVEHGNTEAFFGQGTRLTVV.

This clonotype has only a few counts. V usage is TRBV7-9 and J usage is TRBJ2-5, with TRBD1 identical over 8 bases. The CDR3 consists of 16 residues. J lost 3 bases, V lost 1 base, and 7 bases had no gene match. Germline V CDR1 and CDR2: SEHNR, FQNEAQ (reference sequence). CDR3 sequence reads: CASSLGARDRKETQYF. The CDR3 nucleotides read TGTGCCAGCAGCTTAGGCGCCCGGGACAGGAAAGAGACCCAGTACTTC.

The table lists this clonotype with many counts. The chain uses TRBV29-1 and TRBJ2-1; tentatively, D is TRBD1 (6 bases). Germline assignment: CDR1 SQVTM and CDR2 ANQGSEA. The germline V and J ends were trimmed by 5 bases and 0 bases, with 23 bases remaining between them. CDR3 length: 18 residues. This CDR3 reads CSVRGGTRGRSSYNEQFF. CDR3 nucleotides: TGCAGCGTTCGAGGGGGAACCAGGGGACGGAGCTCCTACAATGAGCAGTTCTTC.

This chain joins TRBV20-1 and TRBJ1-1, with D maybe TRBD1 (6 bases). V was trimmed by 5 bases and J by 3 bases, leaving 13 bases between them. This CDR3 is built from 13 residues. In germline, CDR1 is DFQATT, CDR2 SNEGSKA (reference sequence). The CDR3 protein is CSARPGVDTEAFF. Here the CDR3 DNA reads TGCAGTGCTCGACCAGGGGTAGACACTGAAGCTTTCTTT.

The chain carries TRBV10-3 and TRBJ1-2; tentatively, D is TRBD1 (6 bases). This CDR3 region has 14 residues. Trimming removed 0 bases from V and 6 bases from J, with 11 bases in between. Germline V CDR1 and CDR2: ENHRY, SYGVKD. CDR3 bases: TGTGCCATCAGTGAGTCCGGGGGGCAGGATGGCTACACCTTC. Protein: CAISESGGQDGYTF.

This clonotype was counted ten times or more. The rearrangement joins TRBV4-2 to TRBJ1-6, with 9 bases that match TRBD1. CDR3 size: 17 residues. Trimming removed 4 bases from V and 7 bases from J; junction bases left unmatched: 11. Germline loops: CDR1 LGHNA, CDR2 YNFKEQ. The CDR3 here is CASSRISRDRENSPLHF. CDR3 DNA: TGTGCCAGCAGCCGTATATCGCGGGACAGGGAAAATTCACCCCTCCACTTT.

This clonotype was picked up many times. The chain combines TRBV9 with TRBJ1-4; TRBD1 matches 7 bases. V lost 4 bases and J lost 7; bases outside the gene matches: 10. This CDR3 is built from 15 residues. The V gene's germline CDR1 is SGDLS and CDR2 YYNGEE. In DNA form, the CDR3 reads TGTGCCAGCAGCCCCCGTGGGGACAGTACTGAAAAACTGTTTTTT. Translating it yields CASSPRGDSTEKLFF.

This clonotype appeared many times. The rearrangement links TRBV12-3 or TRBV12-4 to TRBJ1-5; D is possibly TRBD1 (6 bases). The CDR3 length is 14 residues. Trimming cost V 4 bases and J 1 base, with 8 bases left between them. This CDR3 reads CASSYQGSNQPQHF. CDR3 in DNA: TGTGCCAGCAGTTATCAGGGGAGCAATCAGCCCCAGCATTTT.

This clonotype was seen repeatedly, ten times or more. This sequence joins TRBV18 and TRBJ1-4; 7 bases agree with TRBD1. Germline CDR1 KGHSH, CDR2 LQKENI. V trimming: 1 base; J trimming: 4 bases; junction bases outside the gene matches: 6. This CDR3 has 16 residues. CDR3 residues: CASSPLADRRNEKLFF. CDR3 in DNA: TGTGCCAGCTCACCACTGGCGGACAGGCGTAATGAAAAACTGTTTTTT.

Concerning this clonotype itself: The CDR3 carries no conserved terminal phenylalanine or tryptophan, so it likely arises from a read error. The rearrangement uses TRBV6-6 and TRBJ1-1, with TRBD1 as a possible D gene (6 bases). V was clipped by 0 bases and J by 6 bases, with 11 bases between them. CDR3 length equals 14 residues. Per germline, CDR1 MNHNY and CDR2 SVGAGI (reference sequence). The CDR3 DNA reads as TGTGCCAGCAGTTACTCATCAGGGGCGGCTGAAGCTTTCTAT. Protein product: CASSYSSGAAEAFY.

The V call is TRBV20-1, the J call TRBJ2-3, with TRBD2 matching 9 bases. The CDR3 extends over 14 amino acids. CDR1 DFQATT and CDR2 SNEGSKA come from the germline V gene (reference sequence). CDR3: CSAPLAGYTDTQYF. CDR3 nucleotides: TGCAGCGCCCCTCTAGCGGGGTACACAGATACGCAGTATTTT.